Listed here are 19 T cell receptor beta chains from one sample, sequenced in a study of T cells in Graves' hyperthyroidism and ophthalmopathy. Amplification yielded TCR beta CDR3 regions, with RNA transcripts as the source. A set of HTBI primers served as the primers for a first-round RT-PCR of the TCR CDR3. TCRdb re-analysed the multiplex PCR reads in MiXCR, keeping a single row per CDR3 protein. The data contain 550,000 to 700,000 distinct CDR3 sequences, roughly 14% of them seen just once; the ten biggest clones take up roughly 4.5%. The sample taken for sequencing was blood. The origin of the receptors is a woman between 40 and 50 years old with Graves' ophthalmopathy.

This clonotype was observed at least ten times. The genes are TRBV2 and TRBJ2-7; the match to TRBD1 covers 8 bases. CDR3 length: 15 residues. J lost 6 bases, V lost 5 bases, and 12 bases had no gene match. The germline gives CDR1 SNHLY, CDR2 FYNNEI. The CDR3 here is CASSRQGSGSTEQYF. DNA for the CDR3: TGTGCCAGCAGTCGACAGGGGAGCGGTTCTACCGAGCAGTACTTC.

The V gene is TRBV6-1, the J gene TRBJ2-5, with 9 bases that match TRBD2. The CDR3 is made up of 15 amino acids. With 4 bases clipped from V and 4 bases from J, the junction kept 7 bases outside the gene matches. Germline V CDR1 and CDR2: MNHNS, SASEGT. The CDR3 sequence is CASSAAGGGRETQYF. DNA for the CDR3: TGTGCCAGCAGTGCAGCGGGGGGCGGCCGAGAGACCCAGTACTTC.

This clonotype was detected ten times or more. The rearrangement links TRBV6-1 to TRBJ1-1; D possibly corresponds to TRBD1 (5 bases). The CDR3 sequence is 14 residues long. Trimming cost V 4 bases and J 2 bases, with 11 bases left between them. CDR1 is MNHNS and CDR2 is SASEGT in the germline V gene. In nucleotides, the CDR3 is TGTGCCAGCAGTGGGGACTTATTCAACACTGAAGCTTTCTTT. It encodes CASSGDLFNTEAFF.

This clonotype was seen many times. The V gene is TRBV6-5, the J gene TRBJ2-7; D is unresolved. V lost 2 bases and J lost 4, with 12 bases in between. Germline V CDR1 and CDR2: MNHEY, SVGAGI. The CDR3 sequence is 14 residues long. CDR3 nucleotides: TGTGCCAGCAGTTACGGTCCGGGCATGTACGAGCAGTACTTC. Translation: CASSYGPGMYEQYF.

In its sample, this clonotype was seen many times. The chain couples TRBV20-1 to TRBJ1-1; D remains unclear. The CDR3 sequence is 12 residues long. V lost 3 bases to trimming and J lost 7 bases, with 12 bases between them. CDR1 is DFQATT and CDR2 is SNEGSKA in the germline V gene (reference sequence). CDR3 amino acids: CSARVGGFEAFF. The CDR3 DNA follows: TGCAGTGCTAGGGTCGGTGGGTTTGAAGCTTTCTTT.

This clonotype has a single count. The rearrangement uses TRBV20-1 and TRBJ1-1, with no clear D. V shed 6 bases and J shed 0 bases, with 11 bases lying between them. The CDR3 consists of 13 residues. In germline, CDR1 is DFQATT, CDR2 SNEGSKA (reference sequence). The CDR3 reads CSAPRTLNTEAFF. The CDR3 DNA sequence: TGCAGTGCCCCCCGCACTTTGAACACTGAAGCTTTCTTT.

This clonotype has ten or more counts. The rearrangement joins TRBV3-1 to TRBJ2-2; maybe TRBD2 (5 bases). V shed 3 bases and J shed 1 base, with 12 bases lying between them. The CDR3 extends over 16 amino acids. The germline gives CDR1 LGHDT, CDR2 YNNKEL (reference sequence). As DNA, the CDR3 is TGTGCCAGCAGCCAGTCGCCCGGAGGGAACACCGGGGAGCTGTTTTTT. Amino acid sequence: CASSQSPGGNTGELFF. Full variable domain (rest looked up from reference TRBV3-1 and TRBJ2-2): DTAVSQTPKYLVTQMGNDKSIKCEQNLGHDTMYWYKQDSKKFLKIMFSYNNKELIINETVPNRFSPKSPDKAHLNLHINSLELGDSAVYFCASSQSPGGNTGELFFGEGSRLTVL.

This clonotype was observed at least ten times. The chain employs TRBV3-1 and TRBJ1-2; no firm D call. Germline V CDR1 and CDR2: LGHDT, YNNKEL (reference sequence). V gave up 4 bases and J gave up 6 bases, with 21 bases separating them. CDR3 length equals 16 residues. CDR3 DNA: TGTGCCAGCAGCCCAAGATTGTTAACTACCACCAATGGCTACACCTTC. It encodes CASSPRLLTTTNGYTF.

This clonotype has at least ten counts. This rearrangement joins TRBV28 to TRBJ2-2; no firm D call. The V and J ends lost 3 bases and 6 bases respectively, with 14 bases between them. This CDR3 is 15 amino acids long. CDR1 and CDR2 (germline): MDHEN, SYDVKM. The CDR3 sequence is CASSFKGSLSGELFF. CDR3 bases: TGTGCCAGCAGTTTCAAGGGTTCCCTCTCCGGGGAGCTGTTTTTT.

The table lists this clonotype with many counts. This rearrangement joins TRBV25-1 to TRBJ1-1, with D maybe TRBD1 (5 bases). Germline V gene lookup returns CDR1 MGHDK and CDR2 SYGVNS. The CDR3 has 15 residues. Between the trimmed V and J ends, which lost 1 base and 1 base, there was a span of 10 bases. The CDR3 region has the DNA TGTGCCAGCAGTGAATTGGGGGGGACGAACACTGAAGCTTTCTTT. Amino acid sequence: CASSELGGTNTEAFF.

This clonotype was recorded a few times. The chain employs TRBV5-1 and TRBJ2-5; tentative D call: TRBD1 (5 bases). Germline CDR1 is SGHRS and CDR2 is YFSETQ. V was shortened by 2 bases and J by 3 bases, with 14 bases between the two germline ends. This CDR3 is 15 amino acids long. The CDR3 DNA reads TGCGCCAGCAGCTTTTGGACAAGGGGCAAAGAGACCCAGTACTTC. This translates into CASSFWTRGKETQYF.

This clonotype has ten or more counts. The gene calls are TRBV18 and TRBJ1-2; D unresolved. Per the germline V gene, CDR1 is KGHSH and CDR2 is LQKENI. Trimming shortened V by 1 base and J by 4 bases, and 13 bases separated the two germline ends. The CDR3 consists of 15 residues. In nucleotides, the CDR3 is TGTGCCAGCTCACCACGTCGGACGCCGACCTATGGCTACACCTTC. It codes for CASSPRRTPTYGYTF.

The table lists this clonotype with many counts. The J gene is TRBJ1-1, the V gene TRBV20-1, with 7 bases matching TRBD1. From germline, CDR1 is DFQATT and CDR2 SNEGSKA (reference sequence). V lost 6 bases to trimming and J lost 1 base; unmatched junction nucleotides: 5. This CDR3 has 13 residues. CDR3 region: CSAPRQGNTEAFF. The CDR3 region has the DNA TGCAGTGCCCCCCGACAGGGGAACACTGAAGCTTTCTTT.

The rearrangement joins TRBV20-1 to TRBJ2-7; weak D call: TRBD2 (5 bases). CDR3 length: 11 residues. The V gene's germline CDR1 is DFQATT and CDR2 SNEGSKA (reference sequence). With 3 bases removed from V and 5 bases from J, the gap between germline ends came to 8 bases. The CDR3 DNA reads as TGCAGTGCTAGTAAGGGAGACGAGCAGTACTTC. It is translated as CSASKGDEQYF.

The chain recombines TRBV9 with TRBJ2-2, with 7 bases aligning to TRBD2. The CDR3 has 18 amino acids. Trimming removed 1 base from V and 3 bases from J; junction bases left unmatched: 12. Germline lookup yields CDR1 SGDLS and CDR2 YYNGEE. The DNA for the CDR3 is TGTGCCAGCAGCGTAACCCCTTTGTTGCGGGAGTACACCGGGGAGCTGTTTTTT. Translated, it gives CASSVTPLLREYTGELFF.

This clonotype appeared many times. This sequence joins TRBV6-1 and TRBJ1-2, with D perhaps TRBD1 (5 bases). Trimming took 10 bases from V and 3 from J, leaving 9 bases between them. Germline CDR1 and CDR2: MNHNS and SASEGT. This CDR3 region has 11 residues. CDR3 sequence (DNA): TGTGCCACCAGGGAATACTATGGCTACACCTTC. Residues: CATREYYGYTF.

This clonotype was counted many times. The CDR3 nucleotides read TGTGCTAGTGGTTCGCAGGGATATGGCTACACCTTC. The encoded protein is CASGSQGYGYTF. The chain uses TRBV12-5 and TRBJ1-2; weak D call: TRBD1 (5 bases). CDR1 LGHNT and CDR2 FRNRAP come from the germline V gene. Deletions cut 4 bases from V and 5 bases from J, with 8 bases between. This CDR3 is 12 amino acids long.

This clonotype appeared many times. A read error may be the cause here, since a much bigger clone is one base away. J is TRBJ1-6 and V is TRBV7-8; D call uncertain. CDR3 length equals 14 residues. CDR1 and CDR2 from the germline V gene are SGHVS and FQNEAQ. V was pared by 1 base and J by 7 bases, with 8 bases between. The CDR3 is CASSLVPANSPLHF. The CDR3 coding sequence is TGTGCCAGCAGCTTAGTGCCAGCGAATTCACCCCTCCACTTT.

The V gene is TRBV4-3, the J gene TRBJ2-7, with D possibly matching TRBD2 (6 bases). V was clipped by 0 bases and J by 3 bases, with 15 bases between them. The CDR3 consists of 16 residues. Per germline, CDR1 LGHNA and CDR2 YSLEER. In nucleotides, the CDR3 is TGCGCCAGCAGCCAAGATCCGGGAGTAGGTTACTACGAGCAGTACTTC. Its translation: CASSQDPGVGYYEQYF.